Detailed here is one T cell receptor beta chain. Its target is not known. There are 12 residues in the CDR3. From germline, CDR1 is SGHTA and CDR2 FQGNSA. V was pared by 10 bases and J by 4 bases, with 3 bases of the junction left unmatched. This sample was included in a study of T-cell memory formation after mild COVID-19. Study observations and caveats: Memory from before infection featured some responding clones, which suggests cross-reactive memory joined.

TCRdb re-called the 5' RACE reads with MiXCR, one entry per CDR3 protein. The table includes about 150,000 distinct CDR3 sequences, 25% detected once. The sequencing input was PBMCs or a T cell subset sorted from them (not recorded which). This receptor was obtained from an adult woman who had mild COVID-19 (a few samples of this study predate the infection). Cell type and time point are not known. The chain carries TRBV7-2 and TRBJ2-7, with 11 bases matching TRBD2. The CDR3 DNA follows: TGTGCCATCTTAGCGGGGGGGTACGAGCAGTACTTC. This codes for CAILAGGYEQYF.